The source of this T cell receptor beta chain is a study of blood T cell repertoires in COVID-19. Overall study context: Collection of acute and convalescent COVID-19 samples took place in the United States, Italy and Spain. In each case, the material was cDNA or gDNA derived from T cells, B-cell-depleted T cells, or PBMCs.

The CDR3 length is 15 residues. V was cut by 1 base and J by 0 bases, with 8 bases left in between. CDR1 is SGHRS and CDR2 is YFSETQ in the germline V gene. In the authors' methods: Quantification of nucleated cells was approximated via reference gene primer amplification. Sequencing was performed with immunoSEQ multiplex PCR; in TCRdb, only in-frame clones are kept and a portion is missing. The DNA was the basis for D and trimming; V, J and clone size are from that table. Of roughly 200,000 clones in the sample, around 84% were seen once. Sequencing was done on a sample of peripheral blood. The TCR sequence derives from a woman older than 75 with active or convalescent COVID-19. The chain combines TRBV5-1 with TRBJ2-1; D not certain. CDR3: CASSLSWSSYNEQFF. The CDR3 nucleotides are TGCGCCAGCAGCTTGTCCTGGAGCTCCTACAATGAGCAGTTCTTC. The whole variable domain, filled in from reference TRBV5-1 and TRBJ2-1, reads KAGVTQTPRYLIKTRGQQVTLSCSPISGHRSVSWYQQTPGQGLQFLFEYFSETQRNKGNFPGRFSGRQFSNSRSEMNVSTLELGDSALYLCASSLSWSSYNEQFFGPGTRLTVL.